These 8 T cell receptor beta chains came from one sample sequenced in a study of blood T cell repertoires in COVID-19. Clones were sequenced by immunoSEQ multiplex PCR, and TCRdb holds only the in-frame ones, with some missing. The table includes about 180,000 clones, roughly 82% detected once. The sequenced sample was PBMCs or T cells enriched from blood (not recorded which). Every receptor here comes from a woman in her twenties or thirties who had recovered from COVID-19.

The rearrangement uses TRBV7-8 and TRBJ2-2; 16 bases agree with TRBD2. The V gene's germline CDR1 is SGHVS and CDR2 FQNEAQ. The V and J ends lost 5 bases and 5 bases, in that order; junction bases with no gene match: 14. The CDR3 consists of 20 residues. The CDR3 protein is CASSIGTSGRANLRTGELFF. CDR3 DNA: TGTGCCAGCAGCATTGGGACTAGCGGGAGGGCTAACCTTCGGACCGGGGAGCTGTTTTTT.

The chain has TRBV5-5 and TRBJ2-1; 9 nucleotides align to TRBD1. The germline V gene has CDR1 SGHKS and CDR2 YYEKEE (reference sequence). V lost 4 bases, J lost 4 bases, and 15 bases stayed unmatched. This CDR3 is 18 amino acids long. The DNA of the CDR3 is TGTGCCAGCAGCCGACAGGACAGGGGAAAAGGGGAATACAATGAGCAGTTCTTC. It codes for CASSRQDRGKGEYNEQFF.

The CDR3 is CASSLGAPGTANTGELFF. The CDR3 nucleotides are TGTGCCAGCAGCTTAGGAGCACCTGGGACAGCGAACACCGGGGAGCTGTTTTTT. The chain couples TRBV5-4 to TRBJ2-2; 7 bases are shared with TRBD1. V lost 2 bases and J lost 0; bases outside the gene matches: 10. The germline gives CDR1 SGHNT, CDR2 YYREEE (reference sequence). This CDR3 is built from 18 residues.

The CDR3 nucleotides are TGTGCCAGCTCACCCGGTGGGACAGGGTCCTACGAGCAGTACTTC. Its protein product is CASSPGGTGSYEQYF. This chain links TRBV18 with TRBJ2-7; 9 bases are shared with TRBD1. Trimming took 3 bases from V and 1 from J; bases not matched to a gene: 4. The germline CDR1 and CDR2 sequences are KGHSH and LQKENI. The length of the CDR3 is 15 residues.

This rearrangement joins TRBV28 to TRBJ1-4; no definite D call. The CDR3 runs 14 residues. Trimming removed 5 bases from V and 0 bases from J, with 7 bases in between. CDR1 and CDR2 (germline): MDHEN, SYDVKM. The CDR3 reads CASSPGTTNEKLFF. As DNA, the CDR3 is TGTGCCAGCAGTCCGGGGACAACTAATGAAAAACTGTTTTTT.

In nucleotides, the CDR3 is TGTGCCAGCAGCCAGAGGACCGGGACAGGGGGCATGGGAGAGGGCTACACCTTC. It is translated as CASSQRTGTGGMGEGYTF. The rearrangement joins TRBV3-1 (or the pseudogene TRBV3-2) to TRBJ1-2, with 12 bases that match TRBD1. Per the germline V gene, CDR1 is LGHDT and CDR2 is YNNKEL (reference sequence). The CDR3 has 18 amino acids. J lost 8 bases, V lost 3 bases, and 16 bases had no gene match.

J is TRBJ2-7 and V is TRBV27; D possibly corresponds to TRBD1 (6 bases). The CDR3 covers 15 residues. With 8 bases removed from V and 0 bases from J, the gap between germline ends came to 17 bases. The germline V gene encodes CDR1 MNHEY and CDR2 SMNVEV (reference sequence). CDR3 coding DNA: TGTGCCAGCGGCCCACAGGGAGAACCCTCCTACGAGCAGTACTTC. Its translation: CASGPQGEPSYEQYF.

This rearrangement joins TRBV7-8 to TRBJ2-7; the match to TRBD2 covers 12 bases. Unmatched junction bases numbered 4, after V lost 5 bases and J lost 5 bases. Germline lookup yields CDR1 SGHVS and CDR2 FQNEAQ. The CDR3 spans 14 residues. The CDR3 nucleotides are TGTGCCAGCAGCCGACTAGCGGGAGAGGACGAGCAGTACTTC. It specifies CASSRLAGEDEQYF.